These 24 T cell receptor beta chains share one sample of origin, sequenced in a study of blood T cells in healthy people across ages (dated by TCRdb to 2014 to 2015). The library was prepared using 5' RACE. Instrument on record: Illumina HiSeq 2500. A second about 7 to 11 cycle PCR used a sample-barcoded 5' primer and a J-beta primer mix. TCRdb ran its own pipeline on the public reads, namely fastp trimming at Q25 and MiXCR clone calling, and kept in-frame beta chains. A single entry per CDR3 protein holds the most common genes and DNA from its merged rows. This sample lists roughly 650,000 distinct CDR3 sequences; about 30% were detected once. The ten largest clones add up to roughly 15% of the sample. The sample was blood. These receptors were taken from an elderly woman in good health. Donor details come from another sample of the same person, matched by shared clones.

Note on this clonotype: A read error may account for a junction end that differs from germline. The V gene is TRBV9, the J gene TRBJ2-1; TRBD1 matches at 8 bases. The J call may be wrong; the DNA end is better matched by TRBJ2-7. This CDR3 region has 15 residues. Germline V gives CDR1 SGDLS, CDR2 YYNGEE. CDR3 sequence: CASGVGQGGAYEQYF. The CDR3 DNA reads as TGTGCCAGCGGCGTAGGACAGGGTGGGGCGTATGAGCAGTACTTC.

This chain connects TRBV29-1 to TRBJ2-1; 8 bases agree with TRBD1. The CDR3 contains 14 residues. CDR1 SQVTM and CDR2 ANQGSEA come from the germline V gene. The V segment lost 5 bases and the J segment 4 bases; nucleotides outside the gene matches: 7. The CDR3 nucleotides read TGCAGCGTTCCAGGACAGGGCTTTTACAATGAGCAGTTCTTC. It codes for CSVPGQGFYNEQFF.

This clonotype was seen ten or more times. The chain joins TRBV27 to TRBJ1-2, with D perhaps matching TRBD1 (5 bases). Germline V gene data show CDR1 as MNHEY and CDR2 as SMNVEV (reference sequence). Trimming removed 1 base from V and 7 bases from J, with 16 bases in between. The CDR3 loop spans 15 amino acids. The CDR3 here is CASSLFHDWGSGYTF. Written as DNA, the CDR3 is TGTGCCAGCAGTTTATTCCACGACTGGGGCAGTGGCTACACCTTC.

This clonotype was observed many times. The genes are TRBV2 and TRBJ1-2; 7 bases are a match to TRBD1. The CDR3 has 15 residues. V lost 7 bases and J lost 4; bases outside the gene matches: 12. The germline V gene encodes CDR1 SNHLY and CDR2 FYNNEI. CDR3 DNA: TGTGCCAGCACCCGGGGAGGGGGCGAAGGCTATGGCTACACCTTC. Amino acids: CASTRGGGEGYGYTF.

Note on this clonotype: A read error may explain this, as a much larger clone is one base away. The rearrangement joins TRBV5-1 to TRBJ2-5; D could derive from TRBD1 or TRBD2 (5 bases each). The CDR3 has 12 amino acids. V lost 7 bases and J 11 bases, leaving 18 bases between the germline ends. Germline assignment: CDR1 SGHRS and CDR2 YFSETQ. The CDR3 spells CASQPGMGEQYF. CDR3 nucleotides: TGCGCCAGCCAGCCAGGGATGGGGGAGCAGTACTTC.

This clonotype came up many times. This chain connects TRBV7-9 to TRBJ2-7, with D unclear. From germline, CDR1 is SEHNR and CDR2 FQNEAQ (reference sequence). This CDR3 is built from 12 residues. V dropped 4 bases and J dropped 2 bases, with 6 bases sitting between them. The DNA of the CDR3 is TGTGCCAGCAGCTACACCGCCTACGAGCAGTACTTC. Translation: CASSYTAYEQYF.

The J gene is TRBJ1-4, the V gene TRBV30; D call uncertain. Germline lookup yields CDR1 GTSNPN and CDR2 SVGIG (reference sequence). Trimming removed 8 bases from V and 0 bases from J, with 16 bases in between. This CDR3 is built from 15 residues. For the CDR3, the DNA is TGTGCCCAGAAGCGACCTTGGGCAACTAATGAAAAACTGTTTTTT. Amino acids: CAQKRPWATNEKLFF.

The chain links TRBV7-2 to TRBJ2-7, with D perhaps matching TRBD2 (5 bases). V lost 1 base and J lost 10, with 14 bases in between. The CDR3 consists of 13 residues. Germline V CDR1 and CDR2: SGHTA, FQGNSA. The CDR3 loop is CASSLGAAEHQYF. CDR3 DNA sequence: TGTGCCAGCAGCTTAGGGGCAGCGGAGCACCAGTACTTC. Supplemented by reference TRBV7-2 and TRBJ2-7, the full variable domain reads GAGVSQSPSNKVTEKGKDVELRCDPISGHTALYWYRQSLGQGLEFLIYFQGNSAPDKSGLPSDRFSAERTGGSVSTLTIQRTQQEDSAVYLCASSLGAAEHQYFGPGTRLTVT.

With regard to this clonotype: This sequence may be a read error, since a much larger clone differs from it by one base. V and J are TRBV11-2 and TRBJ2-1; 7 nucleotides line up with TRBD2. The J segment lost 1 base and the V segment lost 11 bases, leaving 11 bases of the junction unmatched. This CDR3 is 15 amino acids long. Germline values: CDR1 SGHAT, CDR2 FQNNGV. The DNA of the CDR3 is TGTGCCGGCGGGGGAGGCAGACGTTCCTACAATGAGCAGTTCTTC. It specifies CAGGGGRRSYNEQFF.

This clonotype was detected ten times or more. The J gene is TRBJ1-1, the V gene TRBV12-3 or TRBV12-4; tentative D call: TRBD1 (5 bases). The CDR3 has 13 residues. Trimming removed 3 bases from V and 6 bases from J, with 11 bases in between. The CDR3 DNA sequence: TGTGCCAGCAGTTTCGGGGGGGTGGCTGAAGCTTTCTTT. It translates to CASSFGGVAEAFF.

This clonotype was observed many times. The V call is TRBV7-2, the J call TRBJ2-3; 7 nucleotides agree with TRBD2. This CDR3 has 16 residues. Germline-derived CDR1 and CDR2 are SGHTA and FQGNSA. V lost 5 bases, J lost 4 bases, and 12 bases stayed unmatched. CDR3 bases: TGTGCCAGCAGCCCCAGACTAGCCGGGTTACCAGATACGCAGTATTTT. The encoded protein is CASSPRLAGLPDTQYF.

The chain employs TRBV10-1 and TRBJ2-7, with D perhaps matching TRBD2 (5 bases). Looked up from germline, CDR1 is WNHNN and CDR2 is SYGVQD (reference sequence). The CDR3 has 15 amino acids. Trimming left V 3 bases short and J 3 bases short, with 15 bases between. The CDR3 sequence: CASSEAPRGSYEQYF. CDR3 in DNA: TGCGCCAGCAGTGAAGCTCCCCGAGGGAGCTACGAGCAGTACTTC.

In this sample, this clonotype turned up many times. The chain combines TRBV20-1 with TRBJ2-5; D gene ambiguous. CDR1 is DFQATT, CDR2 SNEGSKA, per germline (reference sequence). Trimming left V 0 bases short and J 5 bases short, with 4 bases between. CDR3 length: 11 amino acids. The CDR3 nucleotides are TGCAGTGCTAGAGAGGAGGAGACCCAGTACTTC. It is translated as CSAREEETQYF.

The CDR3 region has the DNA TGTGCCAGCAGTCGCGAAAGAGGAGGGCCCCAGCATTTT. It translates to CASSRERGGPQHF. The V call is TRBV6-1, the J call TRBJ1-5, with D unclear. Trimming removed 5 bases from V and 9 bases from J, with 14 bases in between. Per germline, CDR1 MNHNS and CDR2 SASEGT. This CDR3 spans 13 amino acids.

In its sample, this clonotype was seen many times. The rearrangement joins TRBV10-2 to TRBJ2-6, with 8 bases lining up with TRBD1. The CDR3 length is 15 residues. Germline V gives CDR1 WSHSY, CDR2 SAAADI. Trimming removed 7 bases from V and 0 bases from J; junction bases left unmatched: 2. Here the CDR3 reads CASTDRGSGANVLTF. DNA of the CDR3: TGCGCCAGCACCGACAGGGGCTCTGGGGCCAACGTCCTGACTTTC.

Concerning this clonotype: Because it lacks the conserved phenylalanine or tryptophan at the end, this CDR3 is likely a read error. CDR3 residues: CASGQATGSYEQYC. CDR3 coding DNA: TGCGCCAGCGGCCAAGCTACAGGGTCCTACGAGCAGTACTGC. The gene calls are TRBV4-3 and TRBJ2-4; D might be TRBD1 (6 bases). The J call is in doubt because the DNA end fits TRBJ2-7 better. The CDR3 spans 14 residues. Germline lookup yields CDR1 LGHNA and CDR2 YSLEER.

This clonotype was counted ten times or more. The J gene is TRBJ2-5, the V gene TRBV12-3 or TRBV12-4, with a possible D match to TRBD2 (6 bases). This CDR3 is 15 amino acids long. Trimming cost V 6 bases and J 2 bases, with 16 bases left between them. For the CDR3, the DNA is TGTGCCAGCAGCCAAGAGGGACTCTTTCAAGAGACCCAGTACTTC. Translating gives CASSQEGLFQETQYF.

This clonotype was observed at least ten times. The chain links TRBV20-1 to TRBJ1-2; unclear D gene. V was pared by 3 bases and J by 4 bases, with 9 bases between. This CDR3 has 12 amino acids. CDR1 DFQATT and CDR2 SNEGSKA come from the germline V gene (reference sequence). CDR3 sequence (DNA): TGCAGTGCTAGGGCCTCAGTCTATGGCTACACCTTC. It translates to CSARASVYGYTF.

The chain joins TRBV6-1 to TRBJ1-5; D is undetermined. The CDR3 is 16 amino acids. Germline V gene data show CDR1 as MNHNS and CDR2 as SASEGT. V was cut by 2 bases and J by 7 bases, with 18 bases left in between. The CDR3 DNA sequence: TGTGCCAGCAGTGAATGGCGAGATATTGGTAGGCAGCCCCAGCATTTT. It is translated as CASSEWRDIGRQPQHF.

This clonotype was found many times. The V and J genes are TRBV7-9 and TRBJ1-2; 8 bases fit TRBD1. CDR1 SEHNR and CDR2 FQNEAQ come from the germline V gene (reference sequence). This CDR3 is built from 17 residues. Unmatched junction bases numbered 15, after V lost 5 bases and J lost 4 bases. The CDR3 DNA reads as TGTGCCAGCAGCCGCAGGGGGCGCGAGACATTGGCCTATGGCTACACCTTC. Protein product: CASSRRGRETLAYGYTF.

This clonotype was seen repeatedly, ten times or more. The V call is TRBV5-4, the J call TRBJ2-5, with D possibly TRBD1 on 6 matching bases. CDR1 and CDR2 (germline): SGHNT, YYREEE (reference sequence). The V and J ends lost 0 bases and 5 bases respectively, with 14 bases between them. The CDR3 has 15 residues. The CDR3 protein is CASSLEAGVGETQYF. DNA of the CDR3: TGTGCCAGCAGCTTGGAGGCAGGGGTCGGGGAGACCCAGTACTTC.

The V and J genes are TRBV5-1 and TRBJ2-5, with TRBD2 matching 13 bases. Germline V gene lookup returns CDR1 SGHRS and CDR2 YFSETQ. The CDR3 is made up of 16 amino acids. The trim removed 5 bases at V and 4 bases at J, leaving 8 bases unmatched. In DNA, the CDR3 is TGCGCCAGCAGACTAGCGGGGGGGCTCGGAGGAGAGACCCAGTACTTC. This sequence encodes CASRLAGGLGGETQYF.

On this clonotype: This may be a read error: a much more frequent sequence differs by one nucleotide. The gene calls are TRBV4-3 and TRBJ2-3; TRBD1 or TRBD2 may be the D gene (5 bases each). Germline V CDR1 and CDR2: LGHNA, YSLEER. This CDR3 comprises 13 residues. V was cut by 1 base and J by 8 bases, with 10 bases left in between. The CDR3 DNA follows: TGCGCCAGCAGCCAAGTCGGGGCAGTTACGCAGTATTTT. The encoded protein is CASSQVGAVTQYF.

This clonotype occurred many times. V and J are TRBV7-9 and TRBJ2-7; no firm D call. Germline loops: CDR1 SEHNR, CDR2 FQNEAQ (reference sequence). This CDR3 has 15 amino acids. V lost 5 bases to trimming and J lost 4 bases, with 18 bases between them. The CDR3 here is CASSPSGGVVYEQYF. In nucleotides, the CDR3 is TGTGCCAGCAGCCCATCAGGTGGGGTTGTGTACGAGCAGTACTTC.